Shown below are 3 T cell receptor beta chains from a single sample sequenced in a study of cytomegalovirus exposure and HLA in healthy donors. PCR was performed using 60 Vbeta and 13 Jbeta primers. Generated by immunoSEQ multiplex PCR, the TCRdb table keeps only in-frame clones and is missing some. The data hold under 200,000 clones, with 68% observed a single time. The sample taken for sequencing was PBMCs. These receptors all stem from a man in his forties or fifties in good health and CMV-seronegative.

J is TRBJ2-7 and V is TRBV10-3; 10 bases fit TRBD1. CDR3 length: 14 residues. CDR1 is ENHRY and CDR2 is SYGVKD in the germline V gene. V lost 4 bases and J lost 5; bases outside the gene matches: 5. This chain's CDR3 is CAISGMTGGDEQYF. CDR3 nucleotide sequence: TGTGCCATCAGTGGGATGACAGGGGGCGACGAGCAGTACTTC.

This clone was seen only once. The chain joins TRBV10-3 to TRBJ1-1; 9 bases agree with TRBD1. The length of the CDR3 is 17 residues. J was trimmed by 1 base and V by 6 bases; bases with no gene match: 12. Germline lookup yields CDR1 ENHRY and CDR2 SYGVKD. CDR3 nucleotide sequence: TGTGCCATCAGGAGCCCCATGACAGGGGGGGCGAACACTGAAGCTTTCTTT. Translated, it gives CAIRSPMTGGANTEAFF.

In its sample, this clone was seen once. CDR3 amino acids: CASSLAQGQGKTEAFF. CDR3 bases: TGTGCCAGCAGCTTGGCACAAGGACAGGGGAAGACTGAAGCTTTCTTT. The chain carries TRBV5-4 and TRBJ1-1, with 9 bases matching TRBD1. The ends lost 0 bases at V and 5 bases at J; junction bases unmatched: 8. Germline V gene lookup returns CDR1 SGHNT and CDR2 YYREEE (reference sequence). The CDR3 runs to 16 residues.